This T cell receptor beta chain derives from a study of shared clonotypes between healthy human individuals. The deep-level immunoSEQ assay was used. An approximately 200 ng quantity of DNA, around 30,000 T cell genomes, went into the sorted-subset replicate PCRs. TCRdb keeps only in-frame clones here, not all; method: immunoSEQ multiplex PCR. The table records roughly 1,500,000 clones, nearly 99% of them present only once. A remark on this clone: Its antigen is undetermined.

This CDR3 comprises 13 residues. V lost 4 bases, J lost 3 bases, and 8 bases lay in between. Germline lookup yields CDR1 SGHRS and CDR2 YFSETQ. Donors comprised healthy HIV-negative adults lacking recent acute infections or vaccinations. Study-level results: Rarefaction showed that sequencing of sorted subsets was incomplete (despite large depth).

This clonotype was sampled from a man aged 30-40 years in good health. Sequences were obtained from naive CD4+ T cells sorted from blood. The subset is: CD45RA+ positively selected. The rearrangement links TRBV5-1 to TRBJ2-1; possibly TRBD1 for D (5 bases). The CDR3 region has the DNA TGCGCCAGCAGCCCACAGGACTACAATGAGCAGTTCTTC. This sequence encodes CASSPQDYNEQFF.